These 23 T cell receptor beta chains came from one sample sequenced in a study of chemoradiotherapy in HPV16-positive cancers. Sequenced by immunoSEQ multiplex PCR; TCRdb stores in-frame clones only, minus some. The profile shows about 11,000 clones, approximately 73% of them singletons. The biological material was taken from a patient who underwent chemoradiotherapy. These receptors originate from a human donor with HPV-associated anogenital cancer.

The genes are TRBV5-6 and TRBJ2-3; 7 nucleotides line up with TRBD1. The junction had 6 bases not matched to a gene; V was cut back by 4 bases and J by 1 base. Per the germline V gene, CDR1 is SGHDT and CDR2 is YYEEEE. This CDR3 spans 15 amino acids. The CDR3 region has the DNA TGTGCCAGCAGCCGAACAGGGGATCGCACAGATACGCAGTATTTT. Translated, it gives CASSRTGDRTDTQYF. The full variable domain, rest sourced from reference TRBV5-6 and TRBJ2-3, is DAGVTQSPTHLIKTRGQQVTLRCSPKSGHDTVSWYQQALGQGPQFIFQYYEEEERQRGNFPDRFSGHQFPNYSSELNVNALLLGDSALYLCASSRTGDRTDTQYFGPGTRLTVL.

J is TRBJ2-2 and V is TRBV19; 8 bases are a match to TRBD2. In germline, CDR1 is LNHDA, CDR2 SQIVND (reference sequence). The CDR3 contains 16 residues. The junction had 8 bases not matched to a gene; V was cut back by 3 bases and J by 5 bases. CDR3 DNA: TGTGCCAGTAGTATTTGGGGACTAGATCGGACCGGGGAGCTGTTTTTT. This encodes CASSIWGLDRTGELFF.

V usage is TRBV7-2 and J usage is TRBJ2-2; 8 bases fit TRBD2. The germline V gene encodes CDR1 SGHTA and CDR2 FQGNSA. Trimming took 2 bases from V and 1 from J; bases not matched to a gene: 9. This CDR3 comprises 18 residues. Written as DNA, the CDR3 is TGTGCCAGCAGCTTAACCCGACTGCGGGGGGTGAACACCGGGGAGCTGTTTTTT. Its translation: CASSLTRLRGVNTGELFF.

This clone was counted only a few times. This chain uses TRBV28 with TRBJ2-7, with D maybe TRBD1 (5 bases). Deletions cut 5 bases from V and 2 bases from J, with 13 bases between. The CDR3 contains 14 residues. Germline assignment: CDR1 MDHEN and CDR2 SYDVKM. The CDR3 nucleotides read TGTGCCAGCAGTAACTCGGACATTACCTACGAGCAGTACTTC. Translated: CASSNSDITYEQYF.

The V gene is TRBV6-1, the J gene TRBJ2-1, with a tentative D call TRBD2 (5 bases). Germline CDR1 MNHNS, CDR2 SASEGT. This CDR3 contains 15 residues. V lost 1 base, J lost 4 bases, and 11 bases lay in between. The chain's CDR3 is CASSEGTGGYNEQFF. The DNA for the CDR3 is TGTGCCAGCAGTGAAGGGACTGGCGGATACAATGAGCAGTTCTTC.

Written as DNA, the CDR3 is TGTGCCAGCAGTGAAACGGGGGCCCACAGCTCTGGAAACACCATATATTTT. This translates into CASSETGAHSSGNTIYF. J is TRBJ1-3 and V is TRBV2; possibly TRBD1 for D (6 bases). The germline V gene has CDR1 SNHLY and CDR2 FYNNEI. Trimming left V 2 bases short and J 0 bases short, with 14 bases between. This CDR3 spans 17 amino acids.

This clone was seen only once. This chain links TRBV6-4 with TRBJ1-1, with D possibly being TRBD1 (6 bases). The CDR3 spans 12 residues. Trimming took off 2 bases at V and 7 bases at J, with 8 bases between the two ends. Germline-derived CDR1 and CDR2 are MRHNA and SNTAGT. The CDR3 bases are TGTGCCAGCAGTGACACCAGGGGTGAAGCTTTCTTT. The encoded protein is CASSDTRGEAFF.

The chain carries TRBV29-1 and TRBJ2-5, with 15 bases that match TRBD2. CDR3 length: 15 amino acids. Per the germline V gene, CDR1 is SQVTM and CDR2 is ANQGSEA. The junction had 1 base not matched to a gene; V was cut back by 3 bases and J by 2 bases. Written as DNA, the CDR3 is TGCAGCGTTGAGGGGACTAGCGGGGGGCAAGAGACCCAGTACTTC. It encodes CSVEGTSGGQETQYF.

The rearrangement links TRBV7-2 to TRBJ1-1; D gene uncertain. This CDR3 has 13 amino acids. Trimming cost V 2 bases and J 1 base, with 5 bases left between them. Germline-derived CDR1 and CDR2 are SGHTA and FQGNSA. CDR3 amino acids: CASSLSANTEAFF. CDR3 nucleotides: TGTGCCAGCAGCTTATCCGCGAACACTGAAGCTTTCTTT. The whole variable domain, filled in from reference TRBV7-2 and TRBJ1-1, reads GAGVSQSPSNKVTEKGKDVELRCDPISGHTALYWYRQSLGQGLEFLIYFQGNSAPDKSGLPSDRFSAERTGGSVSTLTIQRTQQEDSAVYLCASSLSANTEAFFGQGTRLTVV.

J is TRBJ1-6 and V is TRBV2, with D uncertain. Trimming pared 5 bases from V and 7 bases from J, leaving 6 bases between. The germline CDR1 and CDR2 sequences are SNHLY and FYNNEI. The CDR3 has 12 amino acids. The CDR3 DNA follows: TGTGCCAGCAGTCCGGGAAATTCACCCCTCCACTTT. It specifies CASSPGNSPLHF.

About this clone itself: This CDR3 is also generated by other DNA sequences in the sample. V and J are TRBV9 and TRBJ2-7; TRBD2 matches at 10 bases. After removal of 4 bases from V and 2 bases from J, the junction contained 6 bases not matched to a gene. The CDR3 sequence is 15 residues long. From germline, CDR1 is SGDLS and CDR2 YYNGEE. This CDR3 reads CASSFGLAEPYEQYF. As DNA, the CDR3 is TGTGCCAGCAGCTTCGGACTAGCGGAGCCCTACGAGCAGTACTTC. Supplemented by reference TRBV9 and TRBJ2-7, the full variable domain reads DSGVTQTPKHLITATGQRVTLRCSPRSGDLSVYWYQQSLDQGLQFLIQYYNGEERAKGNILERFSAQQFPDLHSELNLSSLELGDSALYFCASSFGLAEPYEQYFGPGTRLTVT.

The chain has TRBV2 and TRBJ2-7; D uncertain. This CDR3 has 12 residues. Trimming removed 4 bases at V and 7 bases at J, with 11 bases between. Per the germline V gene, CDR1 is SNHLY and CDR2 is FYNNEI. CDR3 DNA: TGTGCCAGCAGTGGGGCAGGTCCGGAGCAGTACTTC. It encodes CASSGAGPEQYF.

V usage is TRBV11-3 and J usage is TRBJ2-1; a weak D match, TRBD1 (6 bases). CDR1 and CDR2 from the germline V gene are SGHNT and YENEEA. CDR3 length: 15 amino acids. With 5 bases removed from V and 4 bases from J, the gap between germline ends came to 15 bases. The CDR3 DNA reads TGTGCCAGCAGCGTCGGGCGGCAGGGGTACAATGAGCAGTTCTTC. Amino acid sequence: CASSVGRQGYNEQFF.

This chain connects TRBV28 to TRBJ1-6; D ambiguous. The V gene's germline CDR1 is MDHEN and CDR2 SYDVKM. This CDR3 contains 15 residues. The V and J ends lost 8 bases and 0 bases respectively, with 11 bases between them. The CDR3 DNA reads TGTGCCAGCGTCCTCGAGAGCTCCTATAATTCACCCCTCCACTTT. Translated: CASVLESSYNSPLHF.

This clone was detected once. The chain employs TRBV14 and TRBJ1-1; the D gene is possibly TRBD1 (6 bases). V lost 4 bases and J lost 7, with 25 bases in between. CDR1 is SGHDN, CDR2 FVKESK, per germline. The CDR3 consists of 17 residues. The CDR3 loop is CASSPPGGLILGGEAFF. The CDR3 bases are TGTGCCAGCAGCCCCCCCGGGGGGCTAATATTAGGGGGTGAAGCTTTCTTT.

V gene TRBV9 combines with J gene TRBJ1-4; D unclear. The ends were cut back, 5 bases at V and 0 bases at J, with 8 bases in the middle. The CDR3 runs 14 residues. The germline CDR1 and CDR2 sequences are SGDLS and YYNGEE. The CDR3 sequence: CASSGRATNEKLFF. The CDR3 coding sequence is TGTGCCAGCAGTGGACGGGCAACTAATGAAAAACTGTTTTTT.

V gene TRBV7-9 combines with J gene TRBJ1-2; no clear D. The CDR3 has 13 amino acids. Trimming stripped 3 bases from V and 3 bases from J, with 8 bases between. Germline V gene lookup returns CDR1 SEHNR and CDR2 FQNEAQ (reference sequence). The CDR3 nucleotides are TGTGCCAGCAGCTTTGCAGGCCACTATGGCTACACCTTC. Its protein product is CASSFAGHYGYTF.

A single count supports this clone. The chain recombines TRBV15 with TRBJ2-1, with 7 bases that match TRBD1. This CDR3 is 17 amino acids long. J gave up 6 bases and V 0 bases, and 11 bases lay outside the gene matches. Germline CDR1 and CDR2: LNHNV and YYDKDF (reference sequence). The CDR3 region is CATSRDPRQGQGNEQFF. CDR3 bases: TGTGCCACCAGCAGAGACCCAAGACAGGGACAAGGCAATGAGCAGTTCTTC.

This clone has only a few counts. The chain carries TRBV7-9 and TRBJ2-5; D not certain. Trimming removed 5 bases from V and 3 bases from J, with 13 bases in between. The CDR3 spans 14 residues. In germline, CDR1 is SEHNR, CDR2 FQNEAQ (reference sequence). The CDR3 region has the DNA TGTGCCAGCAGCACCCGGACGCAAAAAGAGACCCAGTACTTC. Translated, it gives CASSTRTQKETQYF.

The chain joins TRBV2 to TRBJ2-1; D is possibly TRBD1 (6 bases). V gave up 8 bases and J gave up 3 bases, with 17 bases separating them. Germline loops: CDR1 SNHLY, CDR2 FYNNEI. The CDR3 is 15 amino acids. The CDR3 coding sequence is TGTGCCAGCGGGATGACAGGTCTACTCTACAATGAGCAGTTCTTC. As protein: CASGMTGLLYNEQFF.

V and J are TRBV7-2 and TRBJ2-4, with a possible D match to TRBD2 (7 bases). Germline V gene data show CDR1 as SGHTA and CDR2 as FQGNSA. CDR3 length: 18 amino acids. Trimming took 5 bases from V and 6 from J, leaving 26 bases between them. The CDR3 nucleotides read TGTGCCAGCAGCGCCATTTTTCAGTGGGGGGGGGCCGGAAACATTCAGTACTTC. Its protein product is CASSAIFQWGGAGNIQYF.

The chain has TRBV30 and TRBJ2-7; 7 positions agree with TRBD1. Germline CDR1 is GTSNPN and CDR2 is SVGIG (reference sequence). J lost 0 bases, V lost 2 bases, and 1 base had no gene match. The CDR3 extends over 13 amino acids. In DNA form, the CDR3 reads TGTGCCTGGAGTAGGGACAGCTCCTACGAGCAGTACTTC. Residues: CAWSRDSSYEQYF.

The chain is built from TRBV4-3 and TRBJ1-1; maybe TRBD1 (6 bases). Germline loops: CDR1 LGHNA, CDR2 YSLEER. Deletions cut 6 bases from V and 8 bases from J, with 10 bases between. The CDR3 consists of 11 residues. The CDR3 nucleotides are TGCGCCAGCAGGGGGGGCAGGGAAGCTTTCTTT. Protein sequence: CASRGGREAFF.